This TCR beta chain is drawn from a study of cytomegalovirus exposure and HLA in healthy donors. Study results and caveats: It is likely that the observed cluster of highly shared sequence variants was a sequencing artifact. Most TCR sequences proved rare, with some public TCRs found in many donors. A previous analysis found most TCR beta V segments productive roughly 90% or roughly 30% of the time. Later analysis indicated greater clonal expansion among HLA-associated TCR beta chains than among equally common other chains.

On this clone: Its antigen is undetermined.

PCR used 60 Vbeta primers and 13 Jbeta primers. Libraries were prepared by immunoSEQ multiplex PCR; TCRdb keeps only in-frame clonotypes and omits some of them. The sample lists fewer than 65,000 clones, roughly 70% seen once, with about 5.7% in the top ten. The junction had 6 bases not matched to a gene; V was cut back by 0 bases and J by 5 bases. The germline CDR1 and CDR2 sequences are MNHNY and SVGAGI (reference sequence). The CDR3 runs 15 residues. The sample consisted of PBMCs. The clonotype was recovered from a man in his fifties in good health and CMV-seronegative. J is TRBJ2-5 and V is TRBV6-6; 7 bases map to TRBD1. The CDR3 protein is CASSYSDRSGETQYF. In DNA, the CDR3 is TGTGCCAGCAGTTACTCGGACAGGTCGGGGGAGACCCAGTACTTC.